This T cell receptor (beta chain) came from a study of regulatory T cells in long-lasting Graves disease (dated by TCRdb to about 2021). Regarding the study in general: Newly diagnosed Graves' disease patients had taken antithyroid drugs for less than 3 months. Peripheral blood TCR sequencing and RNA sequencing compared persistent Graves' disease patients with newly diagnosed Graves' disease patients. The study was registered as a clinical trial and conducted in China. TCR sequencing covered some 13 persistent and roughly 20 newly diagnosed Graves' disease patients, some 35 samples in total.

This clonotype came up once. Its antigen is unknown. Just one base apart from a much larger clone, this may be a read error. No conserved phenylalanine or tryptophan ends this CDR3, so it is likely a read error. What the research found in general, with its limitations: Lower TCR Shannon entropy and fewer highly expanded clones were observed in persistent Graves' disease patients than in newly diagnosed patients, which suggested clonal expansion. Only peripheral blood was studied, because thyroid tissue, the primary lesion, was inaccessible. Only the TCR beta chain was sequenced and analyzed. Persistent patients shared more public clonotypes among themselves (around 2,500) than newly diagnosed patients did (approximately 900). The authors acknowledged the small sample size as a limitation that may reduce accuracy.

The library came from multiplex PCR. The instrument was an Illumina HiSeq 4000. CDR3 regions were amplified by Arm-PCR with iRepertoire HTBI primers to construct TCR beta libraries. PCR products were gel purified before sequencing. In the authors' own workflow: Gene usage analysis of CDR3 amino acid clonotypes relied on the roughly 60 TRBV and more than twelve TRBJ segments identified across samples. Filtered high-quality paired reads were merged into contigs using COPE and FqMerger. Contigs were aligned with BLAST to IMGT TRBV, TRBD and TRBJ reference genes, and CDR3 was defined per IMGT. Any clonotype with a frequency above 0.1% was counted as a highly expanded clone. Shannon entropy was used to measure repertoire diversity, and the Gini coefficient was used to measure V-J evenness. A clonotype was considered public if more than one individual shared it. TCRdb handled the public reads itself, with Q25 trimming in fastp and clone calling in MiXCR, and kept productive beta chains. Records with the same CDR3 protein are collapsed into one entry carrying the most frequent genes and DNA. TCRdb, rather than the study authors, made the V and J calls. For this sample the table gives around 470,000 distinct CDR3 sequences, of which roughly 15% were detected only once. The ten largest clones add up to more than 15% of the sample.

This sample's time point label indicates: newly diagnosed GD, antithyroid drugs for less than 3 months. For both TCR sequencing and RNA sequencing, RNA was extracted from PBMCs using TRIzol. The diagnosis of Graves' disease was made according to American Thyroid Association guidelines. Patients for the study were recruited at an endocrinology department in Xi'an, China. From each patient, 7.5 to 10 milliliters of peripheral blood was collected into an EDTA anticoagulant tube. Ficoll Paque Plus density gradient separation was used to isolate PBMCs, and no additional T cell sorting was done. An Agilent 2100 Bioanalyzer and agarose gel were used to check RNA quality, and a NanoDrop 2000 was used to measure RNA concentration. This same sample was also taken into another study, of T cells in Graves' hyperthyroidism and ophthalmopathy. As the second publication notes: A patient counted as having stable Graves' hyperthyroidism if no progression to ophthalmopathy occurred over 18 months of follow-up. Hyperthyroidism patients were aged 18 to 65 years and newly diagnosed, with disease duration of less than 2 months. Any patient with an uncontrolled infection, another autoimmune disease, pregnancy or lactation was excluded. Diagnoses relied on clinical symptoms, serum thyroxine and TRAb, thyroid ultrasound and orbital computed tomography. The TCR CDR3 was subjected to a first round of RT-PCR using the HTBI primer set and the Qiagen OneStep RT-PCR kit. Most expanded thyroid clonotypes (frequency above 0.001) were also detected in blood, suggesting blood repertoires may reflect thyroid immune responses. A 13 V-J signature model separated ophthalmopathy from stable hyperthyroidism, with just over 85% sensitivity and roughly 82% specificity in cross-validation and 80%/75% in testing. In validation, the model predicted progression to ophthalmopathy a median of approximately 6.3 months before onset, with about 64% sensitivity and roughly 77% specificity. A discovery cohort of about a hundred patients, about 40 with Graves' ophthalmopathy and approximately 60 with stable Graves' hyperthyroidism, was used to find distinguishing TCR V-J signatures. An independent validation cohort of 18 to 20 hyperthyroidism patients and roughly 16 patients who later progressed to ophthalmopathy tested prospective prediction of ophthalmopathy. The 85 to 100 discovery patients were divided at random into training and test sets in a 7:3 ratio. Thyroid tissue and blood T-cell repertoires from several Graves' hyperthyroidism patients were also compared in the study. Following sampling, methimazole starting at 30 mg daily was given to hyperthyroidism patients, and high-dose intravenous methylprednisolone was given to ophthalmopathy patients. The libraries were constructed in a second round of multiplex PCR and then size-selected and purified. Libraries were sequenced paired-end with 100 bp reads on an Illumina HiSeq2000. Raw data were processed with SOAPnuke, discarding reads with adapters, uncalled bases, mean Phred below 15, or no exact constant-primer or identifier match. COPE v1.2.5 was used to merge high-quality paired reads, and clonotypes were defined as unique nucleotide sequences. Clonotypes were aligned to IMGT TRBV, TRBD and TRBJ reference segments using MiTCR v1.1. Only V-J combinations with frequency above 0.0001, covering 99.2% of repertoires, were analysed. A TCS score was defined as the ratio of F50 (clonal expansion) to E x V (chaos), with BLOSUM62-based TCRdist applied between CDR3 peptides within each V-J. Welch's t-statistics and random forest reduced around 550 V-J features to roughly 13, which were used in a naive Bayes classifier (R e1071). No statistical method was used to set the sample size in advance, and investigators knew the group allocation. The paper reports TCR Vbeta CDR3 sequencing of some 140 peripheral blood samples: under 45 ophthalmopathy, fewer than 80 hyperthyroidism and approximately 17 progressor patients.

The specimen comprised peripheral blood mononuclear cells (PBMCs), sampled at new diagnosis, from a patient treated with antithyroid drugs. The receptor was derived from a woman aged 50 to 65 with Graves disease. Donor details come from another sample of the same person, matched by shared clones.

The bases read TGCAGTGCTCACTCCTCCGGGATCCCCTACGAGCAGTACCTC. Protein translation: CSAHSSGIPYEQYL. In this chain, TRBV20-1 is recombined with TRBJ2-7, with a tentative D gene TRBD2 over 5 matching bases. Trimming takes 5 bases from V and 2 bases from J, and the germline ends sit 16 bases apart. Sequences DFQATT (CDR1) and SNEGSKA (CDR2) are obtained from the germline V gene (reference sequence). 14 amino acids form the CDR3, both terminal residues included. The kept DNA is CDR3 alone, 42 bases in frame from the first base.